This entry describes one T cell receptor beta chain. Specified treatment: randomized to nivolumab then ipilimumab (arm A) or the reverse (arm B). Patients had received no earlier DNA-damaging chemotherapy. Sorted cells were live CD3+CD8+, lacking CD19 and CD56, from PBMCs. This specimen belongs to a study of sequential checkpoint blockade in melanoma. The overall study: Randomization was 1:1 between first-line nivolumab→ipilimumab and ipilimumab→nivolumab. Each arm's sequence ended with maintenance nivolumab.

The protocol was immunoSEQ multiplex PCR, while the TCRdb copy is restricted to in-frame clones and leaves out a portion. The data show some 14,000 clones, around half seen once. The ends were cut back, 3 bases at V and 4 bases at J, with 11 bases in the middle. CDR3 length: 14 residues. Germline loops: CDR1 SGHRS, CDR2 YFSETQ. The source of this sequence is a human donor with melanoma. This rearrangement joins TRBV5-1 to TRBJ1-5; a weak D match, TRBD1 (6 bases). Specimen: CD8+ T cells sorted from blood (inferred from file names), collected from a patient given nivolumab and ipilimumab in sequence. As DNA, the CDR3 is TGCGCCAGCAGCTGGAACAGGGAGAATCAGCCCCAGCATTTT. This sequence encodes CASSWNRENQPQHF. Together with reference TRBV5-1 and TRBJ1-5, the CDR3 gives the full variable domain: KAGVTQTPRYLIKTRGQQVTLSCSPISGHRSVSWYQQTPGQGLQFLFEYFSETQRNKGNFPGRFSGRQFSNSRSEMNVSTLELGDSALYLCASSWNRENQPQHFGDGTRLSIL.